This is a list of T cell receptor beta chains from one sample in a study of blood T cell repertoires in COVID-19. TCRdb's copy holds only in-frame clones and misses some; the assay was immunoSEQ multiplex PCR. Of 200,000 to 250,000 clones detected, 83% appear once; the ten largest clones hold about 8%. The material sequenced was peripheral blood. These receptors all come from a woman aged 50 to 60 with acute or convalescent COVID-19. The CDR3 runs from the conserved cysteine through the conserved F or W. Each record gives: CDR3 DNA, CDR3 protein, clone size, V gene, J gene, D gene. The D gene is left open where the match is weak. A row's size may be missing; if present it is once, few, many or a size class.

TGTGCCAGCTCACCGAGGACTAGCGGGGGGTTCGATATGGACACCGGGGAGCTGTTTTTT	CASSPRTSGGFDMDTGELFF	once	TRBV18	TRBJ2-2	TRBD2
TGTGCCAGCAGTTTAAGACGGGGGGGCAATCAGCCCCAGCATTTT	CASSLRRGGNQPQHF	-	TRBV28	TRBJ1-5	-
TGTGCCACCAGTCCAGGGGACTACGAGCAGTACTTC	CATSPGDYEQYF	-	TRBV24-1	TRBJ2-7	-
TGTGCCAGTAGTCAGGGGCCCGATACGCAGTATTTT	CASSQGPDTQYF	-	TRBV19	TRBJ2-3	-
TGTGCCATCAGTGAACCGGACAGGGGTCGGACCCAGTACTTC	CAISEPDRGRTQYF	-	TRBV10-3	TRBJ2-5	TRBD1
TGTGCCAGCAGTCCCGTGGGCGCAGCTGGGGAGCTGTTTTTT	CASSPVGAAGELFF	-	TRBV28	TRBJ2-2	-
TGTGCCAGCAGCTTAGGACAGGAGAGGCCCCAGCATTTT	CASSLGQERPQHF	-	TRBV11-2	TRBJ1-5	-
TGTGCCAGCAGCCCCCTAGCGGACCAGCAAGTATTTAACGAGCAGTACTTC	CASSPLADQQVFNEQYF	-	TRBV3-1/TRBV3-2	TRBJ2-7	TRBD2
TGTGCCAGCAGCCCGGGAGGATCAACTGAAGCTTTCTTT	CASSPGGSTEAFF	-	TRBV5-4	TRBJ1-1	-
TGTGCCAGCAGCCCCAACCCAGGGGGGCGGAAGAATGAGCAGTTCTTC	CASSPNPGGRKNEQFF	-	TRBV13	TRBJ2-1	-
TGTGCCAGCAGCACCCGAGGGCTTCAGAACACTGAAGCTTTCTTT	CASSTRGLQNTEAFF	-	TRBV9	TRBJ1-1	-
TGTGCCAGCAGCCAAGGGACTCACAATGAGCAGTTCTTC	CASSQGTHNEQFF	-	TRBV3-1/TRBV3-2	TRBJ2-1	-
TGTGCTAGTGGTTATAGGGGGGGCAATGAGCAGTTCTTC	CASGYRGGNEQFF	-	TRBV12-5	TRBJ2-1	-
TGTGCCTGGAGGAACAGAATTAACACTGAAGTTTTCTTT	CAWRNRINTEVFF	-	TRBV30	TRBJ1-1	-
TGTGCCAGCAGCTTAAGCGGGGCGGGGGAGACCCAGTACTTC	CASSLSGAGETQYF	-	TRBV7-9	TRBJ2-5	TRBD2
TGTGCCAGCAGCCTACCCTCCGGGAGGAACACCGGGGAGCTGTTTTTT	CASSLPSGRNTGELFF	-	TRBV11-2	TRBJ2-2	-
TGTGCCAGTAGTAAATCCCGGGACAGCGGGAGTTATGGCTACACCTTC	CASSKSRDSGSYGYTF	-	TRBV19	TRBJ1-2	TRBD1
TGTGCCAGCTCACCCAGGACTAGCGGGAGGGGATCCTACAATGAGCAGTTCTTC	CASSPRTSGRGSYNEQFF	-	TRBV18	TRBJ2-1	TRBD2
TGTGCCTGGAGTCTTCCACAGCTTGGTGAGCAGTACTTC	CAWSLPQLGEQYF	-	TRBV30	TRBJ2-7	-
TGTGCCAGCAGCGTAGTTGGCGGAGGGGCGTCCGGGGAGCTGTTTTTT	CASSVVGGGASGELFF	-	TRBV9	TRBJ2-2	-
TGTGCCAGCAGCTTAGGGCTAGCGGGAGAGACCCAGTACTTC	CASSLGLAGETQYF	-	TRBV11-2	TRBJ2-5	TRBD2
TGTGCCAGCACGCTTCGCCAGGGGACCCTCTATGGCTACACCTTC	CASTLRQGTLYGYTF	-	TRBV2	TRBJ1-2	-
TGTGCCAGCAAAGGGACAGGGGGCTATGAGCAGTTCTTC	CASKGTGGYEQFF	-	TRBV7-2	TRBJ2-1	TRBD1
TGTGCCAGTAGTACGGAACAGGGACGGGGAAATTCACCCCTCCACTTT	CASSTEQGRGNSPLHF	-	TRBV19	TRBJ1-6	-
TGTGCCAGCAGTGATGTCCAGGTCCCTGGCTACACCTTC	CASSDVQVPGYTF	-	TRBV6-4	TRBJ1-2	-
TGTGCCAGTGGGACTAGCGGGATTAGCTCCTACGAGCAGTACTTC	CASGTSGISSYEQYF	-	TRBV3-1/TRBV3-2	TRBJ2-7	TRBD2
TGCGCCAGCAGCTTGGAACAGGGGCGGGAAAAACTGTTTTTT	CASSLEQGREKLFF	-	TRBV5-1	TRBJ1-4	TRBD1
TGTGCCAGCAGTGCACAGGGTTACACCATATATTTT	CASSAQGYTIYF	-	TRBV12-3/TRBV12-4	TRBJ1-3	-
TGTGCCAGCAGAGGGACAGCTGGGCTCGAGCAGTACTTC	CASRGTAGLEQYF	-	TRBV28	TRBJ2-7	TRBD1
TGTGCCAGCAGCCAAGGGGAACTAGCGGGCCAAGAGACCCAGTACTTC	CASSQGELAGQETQYF	once	TRBV4-2	TRBJ2-5	TRBD2
TGTGCCAGCAGTCCGGGACAGAATTATGGCTACACCTTC	CASSPGQNYGYTF	few	TRBV12-3/TRBV12-4	TRBJ1-2	TRBD1
TGTGCCAGCAGCACAAGACCGGGGGGCCAAGAGACCCAGTACTTC	CASSTRPGGQETQYF	few	TRBV6-2/TRBV6-3	TRBJ2-5	TRBD2
TGTGCCAGCAGCCGGGACACCTCTGGGGCCAACGTCCTGACTTTC	CASSRDTSGANVLTF	-	TRBV5-8	TRBJ2-6	-
TGTGCCAGCGGGGCAGACCTACTTCCCTACGAGCAGTACTTC	CASGADLLPYEQYF	few	TRBV9	TRBJ2-7	-
TGTGCCAGCGGGGGACAGGGGCACACTGAAGCTTTCTTT	CASGGQGHTEAFF	-	TRBV28	TRBJ1-1	TRBD1
TGTGCCAGCTCACCAATAGGACTAGCCGGCGAGCAGTTCTTC	CASSPIGLAGEQFF	-	TRBV18	TRBJ2-1	TRBD2
TGTGCCAGCAGTTTGAGAGGGGGGCCCCAGCATTTT	CASSLRGGPQHF	once	TRBV27	TRBJ1-5	-
TGTGCCAGCAGCCAAGAAACAGCGAACACTGAAGCTTTCTTT	CASSQETANTEAFF	-	TRBV4-2	TRBJ1-1	-
TGTGCCATCAGTGAGTTGGGACAATTGAACACTGAAGCTTTCTTT	CAISELGQLNTEAFF	-	TRBV10-3	TRBJ1-1	-
TGTGCCACCAGTGATGCACAGGGCCTCCCCCGTGACAATGAGCAGTTCTTC	CATSDAQGLPRDNEQFF	-	TRBV24-1	TRBJ2-1	-
TGTGCCAGCAAAATGACTCCTCCGAACACCGGGGAGCTGTTTTTT	CASKMTPPNTGELFF	-	TRBV6-5	TRBJ2-2	-
TGCGCCAGCAGCTTGTCCCCCGGGACAGTGAATCAGCCCCAGCATTTT	CASSLSPGTVNQPQHF	once	TRBV5-1	TRBJ1-5	TRBD1
TGTGCCAGTATAGAACAGGGTGGGACTGAAGCTTTCTTT	CASIEQGGTEAFF	once	TRBV28	TRBJ1-1	-
TGTGCCAGCAGCACCGGGCAGGGGTATGGCTACACCTTC	CASSTGQGYGYTF	-	TRBV3-1/TRBV3-2	TRBJ1-2	-
TGTGCCAGTAGTACGGGCCCCGGGGGTACGCAGTATTTT	CASSTGPGGTQYF	many	TRBV19	TRBJ2-3	-
TGTGCCAGCAGTCCCCGCCGGGGGGAGACCCAGTACTTC	CASSPRRGETQYF	once	TRBV27	TRBJ2-5	-